The entry below describes one TCR beta chain. The germline V gene has CDR1 LNHNV and CDR2 YYDKDF (reference sequence). The length of the CDR3 is 16 residues. V was cut by 0 bases and J by 6 bases, with 15 bases left in between. The data originate from a study of shared clonotypes between healthy human individuals. Several immunoSEQ plates received, in even portions, the genomic DNA of each subset. Data came from immunoSEQ multiplex PCR; TCRdb stores just in-frame clones and leaves some out. The sample yields millions of clones, approximately 90% seen once. The sequence was collected from a young man in good health. The genes are TRBV15 and TRBJ1-5; weak D call: TRBD1 (5 bases). Sequencing was performed on naive CD4+ T cells sorted from blood. Subset denoted: CD45RA+ positively selected. DNA of the CDR3: TGTGCCACCAGCAGAGATAAGGCGGGGCTTGGTCAGCCCCAGCATTTT. Translated: CATSRDKAGLGQPQHF.